This T cell receptor beta chain originates from a study of T cell repertoires in cytomegalovirus infection. The overall study: Indications of both CMV infection and matching HLA type were provided by public TCR beta signatures.

Study results and caveats: What dominated the ex vivo response were HLA-C-restricted CMV-specific TCR beta clonotypes. Public TCR beta family frequency separated CMV-and-HLA carriers, including in an independent cohort.

The CDR3 is 17 amino acids. The V end lost 5 bases, the J end lost 1 base, and 20 bases lay between the germline ends. Germline-derived CDR1 and CDR2 are SGHAT and FQNNGV. TCRdb re-analysed the reads in MiXCR, keeping a single row per CDR3 protein. This table has around 270,000 distinct CDR3 sequences, around 8.7% appearing once. This clonotype has a count of ten or more. Its specificity is not known. The specimen was PBMCs. This rearrangement joins TRBV11-2 to TRBJ1-1; possibly TRBD1 for D (5 bases). The TCR originated in a human donor in good health (CMV status not recorded). Some clones in this sample may be carry-over from other donors' samples. The CDR3 sequence is CASSTPGRATANTEAFF. The CDR3 DNA sequence: TGTGCCAGCAGCACTCCAGGGAGGGCGACTGCGAACACTGAAGCTTTCTTT.